These 24 T cell receptor beta chains were sequenced from one sample in a study of blood T cell repertoires in COVID-19. Clones were read by immunoSEQ multiplex PCR, and TCRdb kept only the in-frame ones, dropping some. The sample has about 69,000 clones, 65% to 85% seen once. Sample: peripheral blood. These receptors originate from a man between 60 and 75 years old with acute or convalescent COVID-19.

This sequence joins TRBV5-8 and TRBJ2-1, with 7 bases identical to TRBD1. This CDR3 contains 15 residues. The germline V gene encodes CDR1 SGHTS and CDR2 YDEGEE. Unmatched junction bases numbered 3, after V lost 2 bases and J lost 1 base. DNA for the CDR3: TGTGCCAGCAGCTTTCGGGGACAGTCCTACAATGAGCAGTTCTTC. It codes for CASSFRGQSYNEQFF. The whole variable domain, remainder taken from reference TRBV5-8 and TRBJ2-1, is EAGVTQSPTHLIKTRGQQATLRCSPISGHTSVYWYQQALGLGLQFLLWYDEGEERNRGNFPPRFSGRQFPNYSSELNVNALELEDSALYLCASSFRGQSYNEQFFGPGTRLTVL.

J is TRBJ1-4 and V is TRBV19, with 8 bases lining up with TRBD1. The V and J ends lost 9 bases and 7 bases, in that order; junction bases with no gene match: 10. Germline values: CDR1 LNHDA, CDR2 SQIVND (reference sequence). This CDR3 has 14 residues. The DNA of the CDR3 is TGTGCCAGCAGAAAGGACAGGGTTACTGAAAAACTGTTTTTT. Residues: CASRKDRVTEKLFF.

The chain has TRBV6-6 and TRBJ1-6; 9 bases align to TRBD1. The V gene end was trimmed by 6 bases and the J gene end by 10 bases; junction bases not matched to a gene: 7. The CDR3 spans 14 residues. Germline lookup yields CDR1 MNHNY and CDR2 SVGAGI (reference sequence). The CDR3, as DNA: TGTGCCAGCAGCGAACAGGGGGCCTACTCACCCCTCCACTTT. It specifies CASSEQGAYSPLHF.

This rearrangement joins TRBV9 to TRBJ2-7; 9 positions agree with TRBD1. Germline trimming cut 4 bases from V and 2 bases from J; bases unmatched to any gene: 10. The CDR3 consists of 16 residues. CDR1 is SGDLS and CDR2 is YYNGEE in the germline V gene. The CDR3 nucleotides read TGTGCCAGCAGCCCCGGACAGGGGATCGGTCCCTACGAGCAGTACTTC. This translates into CASSPGQGIGPYEQYF. Combining the CDR3 with reference TRBV9 and TRBJ2-7 gives the whole variable domain DSGVTQTPKHLITATGQRVTLRCSPRSGDLSVYWYQQSLDQGLQFLIQYYNGEERAKGNILERFSAQQFPDLHSELNLSSLELGDSALYFCASSPGQGIGPYEQYFGPGTRLTVT.

The rearrangement links TRBV27 to TRBJ1-5; TRBD1 might be the D (5 bases). CDR3 length: 13 residues. CDR1 and CDR2 from the germline V gene are MNHEY and SMNVEV (reference sequence). Trimming left V 7 bases short and J 6 bases short, with 13 bases between. The CDR3 loop is CASMVRVGQPQHF. The CDR3 coding sequence is TGTGCCAGCATGGTCAGGGTCGGTCAGCCCCAGCATTTT.

The chain carries TRBV18 and TRBJ2-5; 10 bases match TRBD1. The CDR3 is made up of 15 amino acids. Germline CDR1 is KGHSH and CDR2 is LQKENI. V shed 4 bases, J shed 4 bases, and the junction held 6 bases outside the gene matches. CDR3 in DNA: TGTGCCAGCTCACTGCGACAGGGGGCGGGAGAGACCCAGTACTTC. It is translated as CASSLRQGAGETQYF.

The chain has TRBV19 and TRBJ2-4; possibly TRBD1 for D (6 bases). Germline lookup yields CDR1 LNHDA and CDR2 SQIVND (reference sequence). Trimming took 3 bases from V and 6 from J, leaving 9 bases between them. The CDR3 sequence is 13 residues long. CDR3 in amino acids: CASSIVTGNIQYF. DNA of the CDR3: TGTGCCAGTAGTATCGTGACAGGAAACATTCAGTACTTC.

The rearrangement links TRBV9 to TRBJ2-3, with a possible D match to TRBD2 (5 bases). Trimming removed 0 bases at V and 6 bases at J, with 11 bases between. The CDR3 consists of 14 residues. Germline V gene sequence: CDR1 SGDLS, CDR2 YYNGEE. The CDR3 sequence: CASSVEVAQDTQYF. The CDR3, as DNA: TGTGCCAGCAGCGTAGAGGTAGCGCAGGATACGCAGTATTTT.

This clone was observed a handful of times. V is TRBV23-1 and J is TRBJ1-2; 12 bases match TRBD1. TRBV23-1 is an ORF, with its function uncertain. The length of the CDR3 is 16 residues. The V segment lost 2 bases and the J segment 4 bases; nucleotides outside the gene matches: 5. CDR3 loop: CASSQGTGGFSYGYTF. Here the CDR3 DNA reads TGCGCCAGCAGTCAAGGGACAGGGGGCTTCAGCTATGGCTACACCTTC.

The chain links TRBV19 to TRBJ1-2; D is possibly TRBD1 (6 bases). There are 13 residues in the CDR3. Germline-derived CDR1 and CDR2 are LNHDA and SQIVND (reference sequence). The V end was cut by 5 bases, the J end by 7 bases, with 14 bases between. The CDR3 DNA reads TGTGCCAGTAGTGCCGGTAGGGGGGGTGGCTACACCTTC. It is translated as CASSAGRGGGYTF.

The J gene is TRBJ2-5, the V gene TRBV7-9; D not certain. Germline CDR1 reads SEHNR; CDR2 reads FQNEAQ (reference sequence). The V gene lost 5 bases and the J gene lost 5 bases, with 18 bases spanning the gap. The CDR3 contains 15 residues. CDR3 DNA sequence: TGTGCCAGCAGCACCGCCGGGTTGTTAAGGGAGACCCAGTACTTC. Translation gives CASSTAGLLRETQYF.

The V gene is TRBV5-1, the J gene TRBJ2-3, with no clear D. Germline assignment: CDR1 SGHRS and CDR2 YFSETQ. Trimming cost V 5 bases and J 0 bases, with 13 bases left between them. The CDR3 runs to 15 residues. The CDR3 region has the DNA TGCGCCAGCAGGCCAGGCGCAGTCAGCACAGATACGCAGTATTTT. Amino acids: CASRPGAVSTDTQYF.

The rearrangement uses TRBV18 and TRBJ1-3; D remains unclear. V lost 1 base, J lost 0 bases, and 10 bases lay in between. The CDR3 runs to 16 residues. Germline V gives CDR1 KGHSH, CDR2 LQKENI. The CDR3 protein is CASSPRGPSSGNTIYF. The CDR3 DNA reads TGTGCCAGCTCACCACGAGGTCCGAGCTCTGGAAACACCATATATTTT.

The V and J genes are TRBV21-1 and TRBJ2-3; the table's D call, TRBD1, was not checked against the DNA. TRBV21-1 is noted as a pseudogene. The CDR3 has 14 residues. The CDR3 here is CASSKVSGTDTQYF. For the CDR3, the DNA is TGTGCCAGCAGCAAAGTATCAGGCACAGATACGCAGTATTTT.

V is TRBV5-5 and J is TRBJ1-1; TRBD1 matches at 7 bases. CDR3 size: 14 residues. The V and J ends lost 5 bases and 0 bases, in that order; junction bases with no gene match: 4. In germline, CDR1 is SGHKS, CDR2 YYEKEE (reference sequence). CDR3: CASRRDRVNTEAFF. In DNA, the CDR3 is TGTGCCAGCAGGAGGGACAGAGTGAACACTGAAGCTTTCTTT. The complete variable domain, with remaining parts taken from reference TRBV5-5 and TRBJ1-1, reads DAGVTQSPTHLIKTRGQQVTLRCSPISGHKSVSWYQQVLGQGPQFIFQYYEKEERGRGNFPDRFSARQFPNYSSELNVNALLLGDSALYLCASRRDRVNTEAFFGQGTRLTVV.

The J gene is TRBJ2-7, the V gene TRBV5-1, with 14 bases fitting TRBD2. The CDR3 sequence is 16 residues long. Germline V gene data show CDR1 as SGHRS and CDR2 as YFSETQ. With V trimmed by 4 bases and J by 1 base, 4 bases remained unmatched. This CDR3 reads CASSRTSGGPSYEQYF. The CDR3 DNA reads TGCGCCAGCAGCAGGACTAGCGGGGGGCCATCCTACGAGCAGTACTTC. The variable domain in full, with the rest retrieved from reference TRBV5-1 and TRBJ2-7, is KAGVTQTPRYLIKTRGQQVTLSCSPISGHRSVSWYQQTPGQGLQFLFEYFSETQRNKGNFPGRFSGRQFSNSRSEMNVSTLELGDSALYLCASSRTSGGPSYEQYFGPGTRLTVT.

The chain employs TRBV5-1 and TRBJ2-4; D unresolved. The V and J ends lost 0 bases and 3 bases respectively, with 4 bases between them. The CDR3 is 13 amino acids. Looked up from germline, CDR1 is SGHRS and CDR2 is YFSETQ. This CDR3 is CASSLDSKNIQYF. The DNA for the CDR3 is TGCGCCAGCAGCTTGGACAGCAAAAACATTCAGTACTTC.

The rearrangement joins TRBV5-1 to TRBJ2-3, with D unclear. V lost 2 bases, J lost 5 bases, and 6 bases lay in between. Looked up from germline, CDR1 is SGHRS and CDR2 is YFSETQ. The CDR3 is 12 amino acids. CDR3 in amino acids: CASSLSGDTQYF. The CDR3 DNA reads TGCGCCAGCAGCTTATCGGGAGATACGCAGTATTTT.

This chain joins TRBV6-2 or TRBV6-3 and TRBJ2-1; 12 nucleotides match TRBD2. This CDR3 has 15 residues. Germline V gene sequence: CDR1 MNHEY, CDR2 SVGEGT. V was pared by 4 bases and J by 9 bases, with 7 bases of the junction left unmatched. The CDR3 sequence is CASSSGLAGRGEQFF. CDR3 DNA: TGTGCCAGCAGTTCCGGACTAGCGGGGAGGGGTGAGCAGTTCTTC.

V usage is TRBV6-2 or TRBV6-3 and J usage is TRBJ2-3; TRBD2 matches at 9 bases. The CDR3 extends over 16 amino acids. V was pared by 0 bases and J by 1 base, with 2 bases of the junction left unmatched. The V gene's germline CDR1 is MNHEY and CDR2 SVGEGT. The CDR3 DNA sequence: TGTGCCAGCAGTTACTCTGAGCGGGGGGGCACAGATACGCAGTATTTT. Translation: CASSYSERGGTDTQYF.

The chain couples TRBV7-9 to TRBJ2-7, with 7 bases fitting TRBD1. Germline V gives CDR1 SEHNR, CDR2 FQNEAQ (reference sequence). The V and J ends lost 5 bases and 6 bases, in that order; junction bases with no gene match: 13. CDR3 length equals 15 residues. The DNA of the CDR3 is TGTGCCAGCAGCCCATCCGGGACAGAGGCCCGCGAGCAGTACTTC. As protein: CASSPSGTEAREQYF. Filled out from reference TRBV7-9 and TRBJ2-7, the complete variable domain reads DTGVSQNPRHKITKRGQNVTFRCDPISEHNRLYWYRQTLGQGPEFLTYFQNEAQLEKSRLLSDRFSAERPKGSFSTLEIQRTEQGDSAMYLCASSPSGTEAREQYFGPGTRLTVT.

The table lists this clone with a few counts. The V and J genes are TRBV2 and TRBJ1-2; 7 bases match TRBD1. The J segment lost 0 bases and the V segment lost 9 bases, leaving 4 bases of the junction unmatched. The CDR3 totals 13 residues. The V gene's germline CDR1 is SNHLY and CDR2 FYNNEI. In DNA form, the CDR3 reads TGTGCCAGAGCCGGGACAGCTAACTATGGCTACACCTTC. Translated, it gives CARAGTANYGYTF. The full variable domain, in which reference TRBV2 and TRBJ1-2 provide the parts outside the CDR3, is EPEVTQTPSHQVTQMGQEVILRCVPISNHLYFYWYRQILGQKVEFLVSFYNNEISEKSEIFDDQFSVERPDGSNFTLKIRSTKLEDSAMYFCARAGTANYGYTFGSGTRLTVV.

The chain is built from TRBV4-3 and TRBJ2-5; D not resolved. The CDR3 consists of 13 residues. Germline V gives CDR1 LGHNA, CDR2 YSLEER. V lost 1 base and J lost 6, with 9 bases in between. The DNA for the CDR3 is TGCGCCAGCAGCCAAGGTCCGCAGAAGACCCAGTACTTC. Protein sequence: CASSQGPQKTQYF.

The chain recombines TRBV7-2 with TRBJ2-7; the match to TRBD1 covers 11 bases. J was trimmed by 4 bases and V by 1 base; bases with no gene match: 3. This CDR3 has 15 amino acids. Germline-derived CDR1 and CDR2 are SGHTA and FQGNSA. The CDR3 DNA reads as TGTGCCAGCAGCTTAGGGACAGGGGGCCGATACGAGCAGTACTTC. This sequence encodes CASSLGTGGRYEQYF.